The text below deals with one T cell receptor (beta chain). Its antigen is unidentified. The record originates from a study of vaccination effects on CD4 cells after COVID-19. Antigen-specific CD4+ T cells were expanded (with viral peptide pools) by the ViraFEST assay ahead of sequencing. CD4+ T cell isolation took place after less than 13 days of culture. Half the medium was replaced with IL-2 medium on days 3 and 7. Sequenced by immunoSEQ multiplex PCR; TCRdb stores in-frame clones only, minus some. The table shows approximately 54,000 clones, with 80% to 85% occurring only once. The V gene lost 3 bases and the J gene lost 1 base, with 11 bases spanning the gap. The CDR3 runs 15 residues. Per the germline V gene, CDR1 is SGDLS and CDR2 is YYNGEE.

The clonotype was recovered from a human donor who received a COVID-19 vaccine. V gene TRBV9 combines with J gene TRBJ1-5; the D gene is possibly TRBD1 (6 bases). The material was CD4+ T cells from PBMCs cultured with HCoV-229E spike peptides, obtained before COVID-19 vaccination. The CDR3 DNA follows: TGTGCCAGCAGCGGGGGGCCGGGGAGCAATCAGCCCCAGCATTTT. Translated, it gives CASSGGPGSNQPQHF.